Here is one TCR beta chain with its context. The data stem from a study of blood T cell repertoires in COVID-19. Study context: Sites in the United States, Italy and Spain provided acute and convalescent COVID-19 samples.

The CDR3 has 13 residues. Germline V CDR1 and CDR2: ENHRY, SYGVKD. V was cut by 0 bases and J by 12 bases, with 12 bases left in between. Per the original methods: How many nucleated cells were present was estimated from reference gene primer amplification. Method: immunoSEQ multiplex PCR; TCRdb's copy keeps in-frame clones and lacks some. That table supplies the V and J calls and clone size; D and trimming were determined from the DNA. Of 100,000 to 110,000 clones in the sample, around nine tenths were seen once. This sequence joins TRBV10-3 and TRBJ2-1; tentative D call: TRBD1 (6 bases). Sequencing used peripheral blood. This sequence was found in a human donor in a cohort sampled during active COVID-19. CDR3 sequence (DNA): TGTGCCATCAGTGAGTCGAACAGGGATACGCAGTTCTTC. Protein product: CAISESNRDTQFF.